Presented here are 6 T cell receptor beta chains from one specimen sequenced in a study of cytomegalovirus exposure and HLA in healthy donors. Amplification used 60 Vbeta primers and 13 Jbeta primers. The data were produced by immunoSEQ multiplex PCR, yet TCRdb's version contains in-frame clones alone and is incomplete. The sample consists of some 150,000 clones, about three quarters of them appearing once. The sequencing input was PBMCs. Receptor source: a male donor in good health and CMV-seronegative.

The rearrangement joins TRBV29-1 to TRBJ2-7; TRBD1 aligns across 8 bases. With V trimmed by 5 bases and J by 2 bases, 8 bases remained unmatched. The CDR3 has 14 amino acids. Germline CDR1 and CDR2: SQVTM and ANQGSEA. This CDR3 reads CSVKRVTGAYEQYF. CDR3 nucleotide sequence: TGCAGCGTTAAAAGGGTGACAGGGGCCTACGAGCAGTACTTC.

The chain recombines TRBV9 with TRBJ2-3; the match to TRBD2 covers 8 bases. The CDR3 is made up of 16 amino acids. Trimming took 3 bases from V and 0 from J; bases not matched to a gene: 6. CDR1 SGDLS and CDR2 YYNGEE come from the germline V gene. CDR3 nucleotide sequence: TGTGCCAGCAGCGCCAGACTAGCGCCGAGCACAGATACGCAGTATTTT. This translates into CASSARLAPSTDTQYF.

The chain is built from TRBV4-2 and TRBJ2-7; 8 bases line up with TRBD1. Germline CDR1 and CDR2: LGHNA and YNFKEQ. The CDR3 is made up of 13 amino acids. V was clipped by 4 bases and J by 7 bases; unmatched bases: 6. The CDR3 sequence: CASSPQGAREQYF. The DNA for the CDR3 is TGTGCCAGCAGCCCGCAGGGGGCGCGGGAGCAGTACTTC.

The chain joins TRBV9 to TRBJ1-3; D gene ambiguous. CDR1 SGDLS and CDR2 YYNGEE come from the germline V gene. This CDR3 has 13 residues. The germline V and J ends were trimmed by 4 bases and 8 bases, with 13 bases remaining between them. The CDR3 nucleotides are TGTGCCAGCAGCCCTCGAGGGCCGGACACCATATATTTT. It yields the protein CASSPRGPDTIYF.

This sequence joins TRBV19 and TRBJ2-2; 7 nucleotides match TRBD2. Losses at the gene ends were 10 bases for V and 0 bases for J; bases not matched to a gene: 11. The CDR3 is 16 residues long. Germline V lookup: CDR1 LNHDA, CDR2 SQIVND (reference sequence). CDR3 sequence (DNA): TGTGCCACCAAGAGAGCGGGGCTACCGAACACCGGGGAGCTGTTTTTT. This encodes CATKRAGLPNTGELFF. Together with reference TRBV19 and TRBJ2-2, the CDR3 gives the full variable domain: DGGITQSPKYLFRKEGQNVTLSCEQNLNHDAMYWYRQDPGQGLRLIYYSQIVNDFQKGDIAEGYSVSREKKESFPLTVTSAQKNPTAFYLCATKRAGLPNTGELFFGEGSRLTVL.

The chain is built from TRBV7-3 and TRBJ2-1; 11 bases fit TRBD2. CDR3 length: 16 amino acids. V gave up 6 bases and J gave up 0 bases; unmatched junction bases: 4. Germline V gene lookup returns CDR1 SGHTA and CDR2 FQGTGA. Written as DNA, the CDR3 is TGTGCCAGCAGGGCTAGCGGGGGGCACTCCTACAATGAGCAGTTCTTC. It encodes CASRASGGHSYNEQFF.